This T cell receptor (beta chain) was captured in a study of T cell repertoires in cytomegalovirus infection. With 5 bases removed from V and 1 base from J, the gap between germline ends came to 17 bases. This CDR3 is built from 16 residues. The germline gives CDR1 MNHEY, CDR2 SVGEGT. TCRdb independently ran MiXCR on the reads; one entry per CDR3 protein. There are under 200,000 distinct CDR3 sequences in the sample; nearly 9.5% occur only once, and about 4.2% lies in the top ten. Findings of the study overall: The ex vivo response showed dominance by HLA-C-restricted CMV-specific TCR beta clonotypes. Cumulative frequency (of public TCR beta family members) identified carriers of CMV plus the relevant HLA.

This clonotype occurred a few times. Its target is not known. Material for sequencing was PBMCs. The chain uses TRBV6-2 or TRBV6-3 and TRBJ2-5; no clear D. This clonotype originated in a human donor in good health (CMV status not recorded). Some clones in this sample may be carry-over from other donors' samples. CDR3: CASSQTMLRGQETQYF. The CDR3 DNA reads TGTGCCAGCAGTCAGACGATGCTCCGAGGCCAAGAGACCCAGTACTTC.